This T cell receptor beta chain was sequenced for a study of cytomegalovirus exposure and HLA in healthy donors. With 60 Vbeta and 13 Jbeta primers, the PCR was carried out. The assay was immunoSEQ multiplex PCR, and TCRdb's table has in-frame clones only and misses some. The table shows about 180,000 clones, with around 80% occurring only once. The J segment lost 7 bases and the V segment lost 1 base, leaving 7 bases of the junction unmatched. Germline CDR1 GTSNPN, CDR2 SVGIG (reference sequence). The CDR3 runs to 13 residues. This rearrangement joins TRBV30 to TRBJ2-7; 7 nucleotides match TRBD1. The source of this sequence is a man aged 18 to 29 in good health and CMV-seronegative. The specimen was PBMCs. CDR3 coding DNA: TGTGCCTGGAGTGGACAGGGCTCGGGGGAGCAGTACTTC. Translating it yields CAWSGQGSGEQYF.